These 28 T cell receptor beta chains originate from one sample sequenced in a study of OX40 agonist ivuxolimab in advanced cancers. Data came from immunoSEQ multiplex PCR; TCRdb stores just in-frame clones and leaves some out. The table shows some 60,000 clones, with 80% to 90% occurring only once. This specimen was CD4+ or CD8+ T cells sorted from blood, taken in a trial of the OX40 agonist ivuxolimab. The receptor set was obtained from an adult with an advanced solid tumor such as melanoma, head and neck, liver or kidney cancer.

This clone was counted a single time. The chain has TRBV4-1 and TRBJ2-3; no reliable D call. The V gene's germline CDR1 is MGHRA and CDR2 YSYEKL. Trimming stripped 0 bases from V and 6 bases from J, with 7 bases between. CDR3 size: 13 residues. CDR3 DNA: TGCGCCAGCAGCCAAGAACCCCGGGATACGCAGTATTTT. Translation gives CASSQEPRDTQYF.

Comments on this clone: At the DNA level, this CDR3 is encoded by other sequences in the same sample as well. The chain links TRBV9 to TRBJ2-3; TRBD1 matches at 8 bases. This CDR3 is built from 17 residues. V shed 2 bases, J shed 3 bases, and the junction held 11 bases outside the gene matches. CDR1 is SGDLS, CDR2 YYNGEE, per germline. CDR3 coding DNA: TGTGCCAGCAGCGTGGGTAGAGGGACAGGAGCAACAGATACGCAGTATTTT. Translation: CASSVGRGTGATDTQYF.

This sequence joins TRBV18 and TRBJ1-4, with D possibly TRBD1 on 6 matching bases. This CDR3 region has 14 residues. CDR1 KGHSH and CDR2 LQKENI come from the germline V gene. Trimming stripped 3 bases from V and 7 bases from J, with 12 bases between. The CDR3 spells CASSPSQGTEKLFF. The CDR3 DNA reads as TGTGCCAGCTCACCTTCCCAGGGGACTGAAAAACTGTTTTTT. The complete variable domain, with remaining parts taken from reference TRBV18 and TRBJ1-4, reads NAGVMQNPRHLVRRRGQEARLRCSPMKGHSHVYWYRQLPEEGLKFMVYLQKENIIDESGMPKERFSAEFPKEGPSILRIQQVVRGDSAAYFCASSPSQGTEKLFFGSGTQLSVL.

This clone was counted between two and nine times. J is TRBJ1-1 and V is TRBV5-1, with D unclear. With 3 bases removed from V and 1 base from J, the gap between germline ends came to 10 bases. The CDR3 runs 14 residues. Per the germline V gene, CDR1 is SGHRS and CDR2 is YFSETQ. The CDR3 reads CASSSGSGNTEAFF. The CDR3 DNA reads TGCGCCAGCAGCTCGGGATCCGGGAACACTGAAGCTTTCTTT.

This clone was picked up one time. The chain has TRBV5-1 and TRBJ2-7; TRBD1 aligns across 9 bases. Germline lookup yields CDR1 SGHRS and CDR2 YFSETQ. The CDR3 has 16 residues. V was clipped by 0 bases and J by 4 bases; unmatched bases: 8. The CDR3 DNA follows: TGCGCCAGCAGCTTGGCCCCAGGACAGGGGCTTTACGAGCAGTACTTC. Translation gives CASSLAPGQGLYEQYF. Together with reference TRBV5-1 and TRBJ2-7, the CDR3 gives the full variable domain: KAGVTQTPRYLIKTRGQQVTLSCSPISGHRSVSWYQQTPGQGLQFLFEYFSETQRNKGNFPGRFSGRQFSNSRSEMNVSTLELGDSALYLCASSLAPGQGLYEQYFGPGTRLTVT.

The chain joins TRBV5-6 to TRBJ1-4; D unclear. V shed 0 bases and J shed 5 bases, with 14 bases lying between them. The CDR3 sequence is 16 residues long. Germline CDR1 SGHDT, CDR2 YYEEEE. The CDR3 region has the DNA TGTGCCAGCAGCTTGGTCGAGAGTGGCAGAAATGAAAAACTGTTTTTT. It yields the protein CASSLVESGRNEKLFF.

This chain connects TRBV6-4 to TRBJ1-3; D ambiguous. The CDR3 consists of 15 residues. Germline V lookup: CDR1 MRHNA, CDR2 SNTAGT. V was pared by 4 bases and J by 0 bases, with 10 bases between. In DNA form, the CDR3 reads TGTGCCAGCAGTGGGTTTGTGAGCTCTGGAAACACCATATATTTT. This translates into CASSGFVSSGNTIYF.

The rearrangement uses TRBV6-1 and TRBJ1-1; a possible D gene is TRBD1 (5 bases). The CDR3 sequence is 13 residues long. Trimming took off 4 bases at V and 6 bases at J, with 12 bases between the two ends. Germline V gives CDR1 MNHNS, CDR2 SASEGT. The CDR3 DNA reads TGTGCCAGCAGTGGTCGCAGGGTTCCTGAAGCTTTCTTT. The encoded protein is CASSGRRVPEAFF.

This clone showed up just once. The CDR3: CASGGDYEQYF. The CDR3 coding sequence is TGTGCCAGCGGGGGGGACTACGAGCAGTACTTC. The J gene is TRBJ2-7, the V gene TRBV6-5, with 7 bases that match TRBD2. CDR1 and CDR2 (germline): MNHEY, SVGAGI. The CDR3 runs to 11 residues. Trimming took 8 bases from V and 3 from J; bases not matched to a gene: 1.

CDR3 sequence (DNA): TGTGCCAGCAGTTTATCAGGAGGGGCCAGCAATCAGCCCCAGCATTTT. It specifies CASSLSGGASNQPQHF. The chain has TRBV28 and TRBJ1-5; weak D call: TRBD1 (5 bases). Germline V gene sequence: CDR1 MDHEN, CDR2 SYDVKM. Deletions cut 1 base from V and 1 base from J, with 11 bases between. CDR3 size: 16 residues.

The V call is TRBV4-2, the J call TRBJ1-5, with a weak D call TRBD1 (5 bases). Germline assignment: CDR1 LGHNA and CDR2 YNFKEQ. The ends were cut back, 2 bases at V and 5 bases at J, with 19 bases in the middle. The CDR3 consists of 17 residues. CDR3 nucleotide sequence: TGTGCCAGCAGCCAAAGTAATCTCTGGCAGGGCGATCAGCCCCAGCATTTT. Its translation: CASSQSNLWQGDQPQHF.

The table lists this clone with a count of one. The chain is built from TRBV4-3 and TRBJ1-3; D is possibly TRBD1 (6 bases). This CDR3 has 16 amino acids. Deletions cut 0 bases from V and 2 bases from J, with 11 bases between. Germline assignment: CDR1 LGHNA and CDR2 YSLEER. The CDR3 nucleotides read TGCGCCAGCAGCCAAGAGTGGGGGGCGGCTGGAAACACCATATATTTT. Its translation is CASSQEWGAAGNTIYF.

This clone was detected only a few times. V and J are TRBV6-1 and TRBJ2-5; D is unresolved. Trimming took off 6 bases at V and 0 bases at J, with 14 bases between the two ends. CDR1 and CDR2 (germline): MNHNS, SASEGT. This CDR3 contains 15 residues. CDR3 coding DNA: TGTGCCAGCAGATCGGACGGCAGATACCAAGAGACCCAGTACTTC. As protein: CASRSDGRYQETQYF.

As concerns this clone: At one boundary the junction diverges from the germline segment, which might be a read error. This sequence joins TRBV2 and TRBJ2-1, with D tentatively TRBD1 or TRBD2 (5 bases each). This CDR3 comprises 15 residues. CDR1 is SNHLY and CDR2 is FYNNEI in the germline V gene. CDR3 in DNA: TGTGCCAGCACTGAAGGTCGACTGGGGGTCGGTGAGCAGTTCTTC. Amino acids: CASTEGRLGVGEQFF.

The chain is built from TRBV10-3 and TRBJ2-2; possible D gene TRBD1, 5 bases. Trimming cost V 7 bases and J 0 bases, with 18 bases left between them. The CDR3 totals 17 residues. CDR1 is ENHRY, CDR2 SYGVKD, per germline. The CDR3: CAINAVRETSNTGELFF. The CDR3 DNA sequence: TGTGCCATCAATGCGGTCAGGGAAACTTCGAACACCGGGGAGCTGTTTTTT.

Remarks on this clone: Distinct nucleotide sequences in the sample also encode this CDR3. The gene calls are TRBV5-1 and TRBJ1-1; possible D gene TRBD1, 5 bases. CDR3 length equals 14 residues. V shed 4 bases and J shed 1 base, with 11 bases lying between them. The germline V gene encodes CDR1 SGHRS and CDR2 YFSETQ. CDR3 loop: CASSPGTGNTEAFF. The CDR3 nucleotides read TGCGCCAGCAGCCCGGGGACGGGGAACACTGAAGCTTTCTTT. Combining the CDR3 with reference TRBV5-1 and TRBJ1-1 gives the whole variable domain KAGVTQTPRYLIKTRGQQVTLSCSPISGHRSVSWYQQTPGQGLQFLFEYFSETQRNKGNFPGRFSGRQFSNSRSEMNVSTLELGDSALYLCASSPGTGNTEAFFGQGTRLTVV.

The gene calls are TRBV6-1 and TRBJ2-2; possibly TRBD1 or TRBD2 for D (5 bases each). V lost 4 bases and J lost 3, with 15 bases in between. Germline V CDR1 and CDR2: MNHNS, SASEGT. The CDR3 is 16 residues long. CDR3 sequence: CASSAGRAAYTGELFF. The CDR3 DNA sequence: TGTGCCAGCAGTGCGGGACGAGCCGCGTACACCGGGGAGCTGTTTTTT.

The chain carries TRBV4-1 and TRBJ2-5, with a possible D match to TRBD1 (5 bases). CDR3 length: 14 amino acids. Germline CDR1 and CDR2: MGHRA and YSYEKL. Between the trimmed V and J ends, which lost 1 base and 2 bases, there was a span of 8 bases. CDR3 nucleotides: TGCGCCAGCAGCCAAGGGGCAGGGCAAGAGACCCAGTACTTC. This sequence encodes CASSQGAGQETQYF.

The rearrangement links TRBV7-2 to TRBJ1-1; D is ambiguous. CDR1 is SGHTA and CDR2 is FQGNSA in the germline V gene. This CDR3 is 14 amino acids long. The V end was cut by 2 bases, the J end by 1 base, with 8 bases between. This chain's CDR3 is CASSLMSGNTEAFF. For the CDR3, the DNA is TGTGCCAGCAGCTTAATGTCGGGGAACACTGAAGCTTTCTTT.

This chain uses TRBV2 with TRBJ1-1; D possibly corresponds to TRBD1 (5 bases). The CDR3 is 14 residues long. V was trimmed by 5 bases and J by 1 base, leaving 11 bases between them. The germline V gene encodes CDR1 SNHLY and CDR2 FYNNEI. The CDR3 region is CASSWGPTNTEAFF. In nucleotides, the CDR3 is TGTGCCAGCAGTTGGGGACCGACGAACACTGAAGCTTTCTTT.

The chain employs TRBV2 and TRBJ2-3, with D perhaps assigned TRBD1 or TRBD2 (5 bases each). The length of the CDR3 is 14 residues. Trimming took off 6 bases at V and 2 bases at J, with 12 bases between the two ends. CDR1 SNHLY and CDR2 FYNNEI come from the germline V gene. CDR3 in DNA: TGTGCCAGCAGGGGGGACGGGTACACAGATACGCAGTATTTT. It codes for CASRGDGYTDTQYF.

The genes are TRBV15 and TRBJ1-1; 8 nucleotides match TRBD1. This CDR3 has 14 amino acids. Germline CDR1 reads LNHNV; CDR2 reads YYDKDF (reference sequence). Trimming cost V 0 bases and J 11 bases; bases outside gene matches: 8. The CDR3 sequence: CATSRDLYDRGAFF. The CDR3 region has the DNA TGTGCCACCAGCAGAGATCTCTATGACAGGGGCGCTTTCTTT.

The chain links TRBV4-1 to TRBJ2-2; D may be TRBD2 (6 bases). CDR3 length: 15 amino acids. Trimming took off 6 bases at V and 5 bases at J, with 16 bases between the two ends. Germline values: CDR1 MGHRA, CDR2 YSYEKL. The CDR3 region is CASRGASRGTGELFF. In DNA, the CDR3 is TGCGCCAGCAGAGGCGCCTCCCGGGGGACCGGGGAGCTGTTTTTT.

The chain links TRBV7-6 to TRBJ2-1, with 8 nucleotides matching TRBD2. This CDR3 contains 17 residues. Germline CDR1 SGHVS, CDR2 FNYEAQ. Losses at the gene ends were 5 bases for V and 7 bases for J; bases not matched to a gene: 16. In nucleotides, the CDR3 is TGTGCCAGCAGCCATTCCTTAGCGGGGAGAGTTGAAAATGAGCAGTTCTTC. The encoded protein is CASSHSLAGRVENEQFF.

V usage is TRBV30 and J usage is TRBJ1-6; D not resolved. The V gene's germline CDR1 is GTSNPN and CDR2 SVGIG (reference sequence). The germline V and J ends were trimmed by 0 bases and 9 bases, with 12 bases remaining between them. This CDR3 has 14 amino acids. In nucleotides, the CDR3 is TGTGCCTGGAGTGTACCCGGTACCACTTCACCCCTCCACTTT. It translates to CAWSVPGTTSPLHF.

This chain links TRBV16 with TRBJ2-5, with D tentatively TRBD1 (5 bases). Trimming took 4 bases from V and 1 from J, leaving 13 bases between them. Germline loops: CDR1 KGHSY, CDR2 FQNENV. The CDR3 loop spans 15 amino acids. The CDR3 reads CASSPTTASQETQYF. DNA for the CDR3: TGTGCCAGCAGCCCAACGACAGCATCCCAAGAGACCCAGTACTTC.

The J gene is TRBJ2-4, the V gene TRBV7-2; D is uncertain. This CDR3 comprises 16 residues. Per the germline V gene, CDR1 is SGHTA and CDR2 is FQGNSA. V was clipped by 5 bases and J by 3 bases, with 17 bases between them. The CDR3 here is CASSDGPGKGKNIQYF. The CDR3 DNA is TGTGCCAGCAGCGATGGACCGGGTAAGGGCAAAAACATTCAGTACTTC.

The chain uses TRBV10-3 and TRBJ2-1; TRBD1 matches 9 bases. Germline trimming cut 5 bases from V and 6 bases from J; bases unmatched to any gene: 5. Per germline, CDR1 ENHRY and CDR2 SYGVKD. This CDR3 is 14 amino acids long. Here the CDR3 DNA reads TGTGCCATCAGTTCCCGGGACAGGGTCAATGAGCAGTTCTTC. It translates to CAISSRDRVNEQFF.